This T cell receptor (beta chain) was identified during a study of siplizumab effects on memory and regulatory T cells (dated by TCRdb to between 2018 and 2021). With regard to the full study: The study examined how the anti-CD2 antibody siplizumab affects alloreactive T-cell subsets in allogeneic mixed lymphocyte reactions built from human PBMCs. Beyond this particular receptor, the publication reports: The suppressive function of proliferating Tregs from siplizumab cultures was not functionally confirmed. Greater diversity appeared to be present in unstimulated naive T cells than in memory T cells, and a substantial contribution to the alloresponse seemed to be made by naive cells. Of the alloreactive CD4+ clones that could be mapped, the Treg-derived share averaged 68.8% with siplizumab compared with around 25% in control reactions. The cumulative frequency of alloreactive sequences that could be traced back to unstimulated CD4+ memory T cells was significantly reduced by siplizumab. Sequences below about 10^-5 frequency were poorly captured, so only a minor fraction of alloreactive clones could be mapped to unstimulated subsets. A naive or memory phenotype could not be assigned to roughly 75-96% of proliferating CD4+ or CD8+ clones.

Worth noting for this clone: Its antigen has not been determined. The sample holds no much larger clone one base away, and base qualities are not on file.

Sorted unstimulated T cells, along with proliferating T cells recovered from mixed lymphocyte reactions, underwent TCRbeta CDR3 sequencing. Fresh whole blood from approximately 10 HLA-typed healthy donors was used to isolate PBMCs. To map where alloreactive clones came from, unstimulated CD4+ regulatory T cells were FACS-sorted. Library preparation was by the immunoSEQ multiplex PCR assay. The deep sequencing platform assayed around 10^5 TCR templates per sample. Genomic DNA extracted from sorted T cells was the material used for TCRbeta CDR3 sequencing. The authors' analysis ran thus. The R programming language was used for clonal analysis of the TCRbeta CDR3 data. Unstimulated samples were compared with post-reaction CFSE-low samples to define alloreactive CD4+ and CD8+ clones. Regulatory or non-regulatory origin was assigned to alloreactive CD4+ clones by matching of sequences to sorted unstimulated Treg and non-Treg repertoires. TCRdb mirrors the immuneACCESS table, restricted to in-frame sequences. Some clones are absent from its copies; in checked studies, under half trace to an unresolved V gene, and the reason for the others is unknown. V and J calls and clone size are copied from that table; D and trimming were computed from the DNA. The sample yields 85,000 to 130,000 clones; 94% were counted once. Roughly 0.62% of the sample belongs to the ten largest clones.

From the cysteine up to the phenylalanine, the CDR3 has a length of 13 residues. The CDR3 DNA has 39 bases and is translated from base 1. Per the germline V gene, MNHNS is the CDR1 and SASEGT is the CDR2. Trimming costs V 7 bases and J 8 bases, and their ends lie 17 bases apart. The sample taken for sequencing was Tregs sorted from blood. The sequence was obtained from a human donor in good health. The sequence links TRBV6-1 to TRBJ1-1; the D gene cannot be resolved reliably. The sequenced DNA is TGTGCCAGCACCTTAATTGGCGCCGGCGAAGCTTTCTTT. Translated, this gives CASTLIGAGEAFF.